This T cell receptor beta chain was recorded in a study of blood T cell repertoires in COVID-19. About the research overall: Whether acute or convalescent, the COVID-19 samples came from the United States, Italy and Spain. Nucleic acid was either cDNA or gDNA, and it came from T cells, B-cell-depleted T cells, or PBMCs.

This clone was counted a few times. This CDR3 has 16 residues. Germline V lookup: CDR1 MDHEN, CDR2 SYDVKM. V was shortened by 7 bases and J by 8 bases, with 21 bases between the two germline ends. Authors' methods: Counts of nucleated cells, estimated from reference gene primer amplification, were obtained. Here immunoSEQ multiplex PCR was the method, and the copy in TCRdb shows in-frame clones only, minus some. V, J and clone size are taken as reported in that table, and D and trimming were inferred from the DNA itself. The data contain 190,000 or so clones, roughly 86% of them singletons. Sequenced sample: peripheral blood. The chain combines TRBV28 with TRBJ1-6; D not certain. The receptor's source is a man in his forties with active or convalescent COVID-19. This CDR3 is CASKGGSSTPHSPLHF. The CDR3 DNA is TGTGCCAGCAAGGGTGGGAGCTCCACTCCCCATTCACCCCTCCACTTT.